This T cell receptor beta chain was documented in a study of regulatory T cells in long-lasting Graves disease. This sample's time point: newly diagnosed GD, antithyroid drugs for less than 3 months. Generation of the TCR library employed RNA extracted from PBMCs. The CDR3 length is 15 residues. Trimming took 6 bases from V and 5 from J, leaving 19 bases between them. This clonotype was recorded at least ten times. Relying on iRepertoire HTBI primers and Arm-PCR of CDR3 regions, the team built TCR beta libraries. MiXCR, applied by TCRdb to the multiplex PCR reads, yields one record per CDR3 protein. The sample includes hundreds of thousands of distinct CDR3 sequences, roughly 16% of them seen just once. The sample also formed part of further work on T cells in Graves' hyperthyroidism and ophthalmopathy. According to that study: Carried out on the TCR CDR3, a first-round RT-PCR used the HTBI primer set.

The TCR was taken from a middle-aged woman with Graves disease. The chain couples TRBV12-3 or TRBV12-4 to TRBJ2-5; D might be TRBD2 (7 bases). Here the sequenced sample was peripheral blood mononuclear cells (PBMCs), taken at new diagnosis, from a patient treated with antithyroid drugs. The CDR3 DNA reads TGTGCCAGCAGCCCTCGAGGGGGGGTCGGCGAGACCCAGTACTTC. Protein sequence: CASSPRGGVGETQYF.